One sample yielded the 28 T cell receptor beta chains listed below, sequenced in a study of T cells in Graves' hyperthyroidism and ophthalmopathy. The source material, RNA transcripts, was used to amplify TCR beta CDR3 regions. During a first-round RT-PCR of the TCR CDR3, the HTBI primer set was used. TCRdb itself ran the multiplex PCR reads through MiXCR, one entry per CDR3 protein. The sample yields 490,000 or so distinct CDR3 sequences, 16% seen once. Material: blood. These receptors were obtained from a woman aged 25 to 39 with Graves' ophthalmopathy.

The sample holds many counts of this clonotype. The rearrangement uses TRBV30 and TRBJ1-1, with TRBD1 as a possible D gene (5 bases). The CDR3 consists of 12 residues. CDR1 GTSNPN and CDR2 SVGIG come from the germline V gene (reference sequence). V lost 2 bases and J 4 bases, leaving 8 bases between the germline ends. This chain's CDR3 is CAWSQGSTEAFF. The CDR3 DNA follows: TGTGCCTGGAGTCAGGGTTCCACTGAAGCTTTCTTT. The variable domain in full, with the rest retrieved from reference TRBV30 and TRBJ1-1, is SQTIHQWPATLVQPVGSPLSLECTVEGTSNPNLYWYRQAAGRGLQLLFYSVGIGQISSEVPQNLSASRPQDRQFILSSKKLLLSDSGFYLCAWSQGSTEAFFGQGTRLTVV.

Only a few counts were recorded for this clonotype. The J gene is TRBJ2-7, the V gene TRBV4-1; D is uncertain. V was pared by 0 bases and J by 3 bases, with 9 bases between. The CDR3 totals 14 residues. Germline CDR1 reads MGHRA; CDR2 reads YSYEKL. The CDR3, as DNA: TGCGCCAGCAGCCAAGAATGGGAACGCTACGAGCAGTACTTC. As protein: CASSQEWERYEQYF.

This clonotype was observed many times. The gene calls are TRBV30 and TRBJ1-2, with a weak D call TRBD1 (5 bases). Trimming took 6 bases from V and 3 from J, leaving 8 bases between them. This CDR3 is built from 11 residues. Looked up from germline, CDR1 is GTSNPN and CDR2 is SVGIG (reference sequence). The CDR3: CACSRDYGYTF. For the CDR3, the DNA is TGTGCCTGCAGCAGGGACTATGGCTACACCTTC. Looking up the rest from reference TRBV30 and TRBJ1-2 gives the full variable domain: SQTIHQWPATLVQPVGSPLSLECTVEGTSNPNLYWYRQAAGRGLQLLFYSVGIGQISSEVPQNLSASRPQDRQFILSSKKLLLSDSGFYLCACSRDYGYTFGSGTRLTVV.

The chain is built from TRBV6-1 and TRBJ2-1; 11 nucleotides align to TRBD2. The CDR3 runs to 16 residues. The V and J ends lost 6 bases and 6 bases, in that order; junction bases with no gene match: 10. Germline values: CDR1 MNHNS, CDR2 SASEGT. Here the CDR3 reads CASSDTGLADLNEQFF. The CDR3 nucleotides are TGTGCCAGCAGCGATACGGGACTAGCGGACCTCAATGAGCAGTTCTTC.

This clonotype was found many times. The rearrangement uses TRBV20-1 and TRBJ1-2, with D hard to call. The CDR3 runs 14 residues. Germline CDR1 DFQATT, CDR2 SNEGSKA (reference sequence). V was cut by 1 base and J by 2 bases, with 11 bases left in between. For the CDR3, the DNA is TGCAGTGCTAGAGGAAGGGCGGGAAACTATGGCTACACCTTC. Protein sequence: CSARGRAGNYGYTF.

The sample holds many counts of this clonotype. The chain carries TRBV6-2 or TRBV6-3 and TRBJ2-1; D is possibly TRBD2 (5 bases). Germline V lookup: CDR1 MNHEY, CDR2 SVGEGT. V lost 2 bases to trimming and J lost 7 bases, with 6 bases between them. The CDR3 is made up of 12 amino acids. The CDR3 DNA follows: TGTGCCAGCAGTTACCGAGGGAATGAGCAGTTCTTC. Its protein is CASSYRGNEQFF.

This clonotype came up many times. The V call is TRBV27, the J call TRBJ1-2; TRBD1 matches at 7 bases. CDR3 size: 15 residues. V lost 5 bases and J lost 1; bases outside the gene matches: 7. CDR1 and CDR2 from the germline V gene are MNHEY and SMNVEV (reference sequence). CDR3 in amino acids: CASSPQGRVNYGYTF. The CDR3 DNA reads as TGTGCCAGCAGTCCACAGGGGAGGGTTAACTATGGCTACACCTTC.

This clonotype was picked up many times. This chain joins TRBV7-2 and TRBJ1-5; weak D call: TRBD1 (5 bases). The germline V and J ends were trimmed by 0 bases and 4 bases, with 10 bases remaining between them. This CDR3 spans 15 amino acids. The germline gives CDR1 SGHTA, CDR2 FQGNSA. The CDR3, as DNA: TGTGCCAGCAGCTTAGCTTCAGGGTTTAATCAGCCCCAGCATTTT. Residues: CASSLASGFNQPQHF.

The gene calls are TRBV4-3 and TRBJ2-1; D perhaps matches TRBD2 (7 bases). This CDR3 comprises 21 residues. The germline gives CDR1 LGHNA, CDR2 YSLEER. V dropped 0 bases and J dropped 0 bases, with 24 bases sitting between them. CDR3 bases: TGCGCCAGCAGCCAAGATCCCAGGGGTTCCAGCGGGGTAAGCTCCTACAATGAGCAGTTCTTC. Protein: CASSQDPRGSSGVSSYNEQFF.

In its sample, this clonotype was seen a few times. The V call is TRBV10-2, the J call TRBJ1-5; D perhaps matches TRBD1 (6 bases). The CDR3 totals 15 residues. The germline V gene has CDR1 WSHSY and CDR2 SAAADI. V lost 0 bases and J 7 bases, leaving 13 bases between the germline ends. CDR3: CASSESNRAHQPQHF. The CDR3 region has the DNA TGCGCCAGCAGTGAGTCGAACAGGGCCCACCAGCCCCAGCATTTT.

This clonotype was picked up a small number of times. V and J are TRBV20-1 and TRBJ1-1; D call uncertain. This CDR3 has 15 residues. Trimming shortened V by 0 bases and J by 0 bases, and 11 bases separated the two germline ends. Germline values: CDR1 DFQATT, CDR2 SNEGSKA (reference sequence). CDR3 DNA: TGCAGTGCTAGAGATCAAGGCAGCTTGAACACTGAAGCTTTCTTT. This sequence encodes CSARDQGSLNTEAFF.

V and J are TRBV6-2 or TRBV6-3 and TRBJ1-2; D not certain. Trimming took 5 bases from V and 7 from J, leaving 8 bases between them. Germline CDR1 and CDR2: MNHEY and SVGEGT. This CDR3 has 11 amino acids. The CDR3 reads CASSQSVGYTF. DNA of the CDR3: TGTGCCAGCAGTCAGTCGGTTGGCTACACCTTC.

This chain uses TRBV11-2 with TRBJ1-2; D gene unclear. From germline, CDR1 is SGHAT and CDR2 FQNNGV. This CDR3 is 11 amino acids long. Trimming took off 0 bases at V and 8 bases at J, with 4 bases between the two ends. The CDR3 region has the DNA TGTGCCAGCAGCTTAGAAACGGGCTACACCTTC. Its translation is CASSLETGYTF.

The J gene is TRBJ2-5, the V gene TRBV27, with 8 bases lining up with TRBD1. With the DNA end fitting TRBJ2-1 better, the J assignment may be wrong. The germline CDR1 and CDR2 sequences are MNHEY and SMNVEV (reference sequence). The CDR3 runs to 15 residues. The CDR3 DNA reads as TGTGCCAGCAGCCTTCGGGCAGGGGGCGCGGAGACCCAGTTCTTC. Translation gives CASSLRAGGAETQFF.

The V gene is TRBV28, the J gene TRBJ2-2; either TRBD1 or TRBD2 may fit D (6 bases each). The CDR3 contains 16 residues. Germline-derived CDR1 and CDR2 are MDHEN and SYDVKM. V was clipped by 6 bases and J by 2 bases, with 16 bases between them. The DNA for the CDR3 is TGTGCCAGCAGACCCGATGCGGGACACAACACCGGGGAGCTGTTTTTT. Its translation: CASRPDAGHNTGELFF. Combining the CDR3 with reference TRBV28 and TRBJ2-2 gives the whole variable domain DVKVTQSSRYLVKRTGEKVFLECVQDMDHENMFWYRQDPGLGLRLIYFSYDVKMKEKGDIPEGYSVSREKKERFSLILESASTNQTSMYLCASRPDAGHNTGELFFGEGSRLTVL.

This clonotype was seen many times. The gene calls are TRBV7-6 and TRBJ2-1; D might be TRBD1 or TRBD2, each matching 5 bases. Between the trimmed V and J ends, which lost 4 bases and 4 bases, there was a span of 11 bases. The CDR3 consists of 14 residues. Germline V gives CDR1 SGHVS, CDR2 FNYEAQ. The CDR3 loop is CASSWGPSYNEQFF. CDR3 DNA: TGTGCCAGCAGCTGGGGACCATCATACAATGAGCAGTTCTTC. The whole variable domain, remainder taken from reference TRBV7-6 and TRBJ2-1, is GAGVSQSPRYKVTKRGQDVALRCDPISGHVSLYWYRQALGQGPEFLTYFNYEAQQDKSGLPNDRFSAERPEGSISTLTIQRTEQRDSAMYRCASSWGPSYNEQFFGPGTRLTVL.

This clonotype was seen at least ten times. The rearrangement links TRBV5-1 to TRBJ1-5, with a possible D match to TRBD1 (6 bases). The germline V gene encodes CDR1 SGHRS and CDR2 YFSETQ. Trimming left V 2 bases short and J 4 bases short, with 7 bases between. This CDR3 is built from 13 residues. DNA of the CDR3: TGCGCCAGCAGCTTCGACAGGAATCAGCCCCAGCATTTT. Protein sequence: CASSFDRNQPQHF.

J is TRBJ2-3 and V is TRBV5-1; 8 positions agree with TRBD2. Germline V gene data show CDR1 as SGHRS and CDR2 as YFSETQ. V lost 4 bases and J lost 5; bases outside the gene matches: 9. The CDR3 has 15 amino acids. The CDR3 region is CASSPQTSAGDTQYF. The DNA of the CDR3 is TGCGCCAGCAGCCCTCAGACTAGCGCTGGAGATACGCAGTATTTT.

V is TRBV4-3 and J is TRBJ1-5; no definite D call. This CDR3 region has 17 residues. Trimming took 0 bases from V and 4 from J, leaving 16 bases between them. The germline V gene has CDR1 LGHNA and CDR2 YSLEER. Here the CDR3 reads CASSQDGYSARNQPQHF. CDR3 nucleotides: TGCGCCAGCAGCCAAGATGGCTACTCCGCTAGGAATCAGCCCCAGCATTTT.

This clonotype was detected ten times or more. The rearrangement links TRBV3-2 to TRBJ2-5. TRBV3-2 is deemed a pseudogene. The CDR3 is made up of 13 amino acids. The CDR3 sequence is CASSLVAEETQYF. CDR3 bases: TGTGCCAGCAGCCTCGTGGCGGAAGAGACCCAGTACTTC.

This clonotype came up a few times. The gene calls are TRBV27 and TRBJ2-3; D not certain. Trimming cost V 6 bases and J 1 base, with 11 bases left between them. The CDR3 has 14 residues. In germline, CDR1 is MNHEY, CDR2 SMNVEV (reference sequence). The CDR3 DNA reads TGTGCCAGCAGCCAGAGCTGGGGCACAGATACGCAGTATTTT. Its translation is CASSQSWGTDTQYF.

The chain carries TRBV6-1 and TRBJ2-3, with TRBD2 matching 8 bases. V trimming: 7 bases; J trimming: 0 bases; junction bases outside the gene matches: 9. Per germline, CDR1 MNHNS and CDR2 SASEGT. The CDR3 runs to 16 residues. CDR3 in amino acids: CASTQALAGSTDTQYF. CDR3 coding DNA: TGTGCCAGCACCCAGGCCTTAGCGGGAAGCACAGATACGCAGTATTTT.

This clonotype was counted at least ten times. J is TRBJ2-7 and V is TRBV19; D may be TRBD1 or TRBD2 (5 bases each). The CDR3 totals 14 residues. Looked up from germline, CDR1 is LNHDA and CDR2 is SQIVND (reference sequence). The V gene lost 4 bases and the J gene lost 0 bases, with 10 bases spanning the gap. Here the CDR3 reads CASSTPGTSYEQYF. Written as DNA, the CDR3 is TGTGCCAGTAGTACGCCCGGGACCTCCTACGAGCAGTACTTC.

This clonotype was counted many times. The J gene is TRBJ2-1, the V gene TRBV20-1, with 7 bases lining up with TRBD2. V lost 2 bases and J lost 0; bases outside the gene matches: 4. CDR1 is DFQATT and CDR2 is SNEGSKA in the germline V gene (reference sequence). This CDR3 spans 15 amino acids. As DNA, the CDR3 is TGCAGTGCTAGACCGACTAGCTACTCCTACAATGAGCAGTTCTTC. Its translation is CSARPTSYSYNEQFF.

This clonotype has more than one count but fewer than ten. The CDR3 sequence is CASSHNRVLGVVETQYF. Written as DNA, the CDR3 is TGTGCCAGCAGCCACAATCGGGTTTTGGGTGTTGTCGAGACCCAGTACTTC. This chain links TRBV14 with TRBJ2-5; D call uncertain. This CDR3 region has 17 residues. V was clipped by 3 bases and J by 5 bases, with 22 bases between them. The germline V gene encodes CDR1 SGHDN and CDR2 FVKESK.

This clonotype was seen only a few times. The chain is built from TRBV19 and TRBJ2-7, with D possibly being TRBD1 (6 bases). Looked up from germline, CDR1 is LNHDA and CDR2 is SQIVND (reference sequence). Trimming removed 7 bases at V and 6 bases at J, with 19 bases between. The CDR3 is 14 amino acids. CDR3 coding DNA: TGTGCCAGTAAGGACAGCCCCAGCCTCTCCGAGCAGTACTTC. Its translation is CASKDSPSLSEQYF. Together with reference TRBV19 and TRBJ2-7, the CDR3 gives the full variable domain: DGGITQSPKYLFRKEGQNVTLSCEQNLNHDAMYWYRQDPGQGLRLIYYSQIVNDFQKGDIAEGYSVSREKKESFPLTVTSAQKNPTAFYLCASKDSPSLSEQYFGPGTRLTVT.

The V gene is TRBV4-3, the J gene TRBJ2-3, with TRBD2 as a possible D gene (5 bases). Per germline, CDR1 LGHNA and CDR2 YSLEER. Trimming shortened V by 4 bases and J by 3 bases, and 14 bases separated the two germline ends. This CDR3 is 15 amino acids long. DNA for the CDR3: TGCGCCAGCAGCCCGTCTGGGAGTCGGACAGATACGCAGTATTTT. This translates into CASSPSGSRTDTQYF.

Ten or more counts support this clonotype. The V gene is TRBV20-1, the J gene TRBJ2-7; 9 bases map to TRBD1. Germline CDR1 and CDR2: DFQATT and SNEGSKA (reference sequence). The CDR3 extends over 12 amino acids. The J segment lost 3 bases and the V segment lost 3 bases, leaving 0 bases of the junction unmatched. The CDR3 is CSARGQGYEQYF. The CDR3 bases are TGCAGTGCTAGGGGACAGGGCTACGAGCAGTACTTC.